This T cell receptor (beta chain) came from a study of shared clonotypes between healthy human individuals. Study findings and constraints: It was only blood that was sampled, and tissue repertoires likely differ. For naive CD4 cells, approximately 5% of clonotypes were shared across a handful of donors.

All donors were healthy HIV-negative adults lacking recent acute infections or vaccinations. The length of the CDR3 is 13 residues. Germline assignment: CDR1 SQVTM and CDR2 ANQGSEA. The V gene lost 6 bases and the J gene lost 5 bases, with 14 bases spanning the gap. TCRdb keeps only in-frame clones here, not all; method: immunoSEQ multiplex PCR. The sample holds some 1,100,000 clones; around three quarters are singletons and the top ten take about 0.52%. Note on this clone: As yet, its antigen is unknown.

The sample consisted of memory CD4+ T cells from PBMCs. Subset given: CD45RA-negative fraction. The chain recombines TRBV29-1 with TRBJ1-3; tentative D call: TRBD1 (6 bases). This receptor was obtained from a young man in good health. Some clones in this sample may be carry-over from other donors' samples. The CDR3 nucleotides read TGCAGCGTAGTGACAGGTCTGCGAAACACCATATATTTT. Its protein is CSVVTGLRNTIYF.